These T cell receptor beta chains were read from a single sample in a study of T cells expressing NK-cell markers. TCRdb re-called the 5' RACE reads and shows each CDR3 protein once, DNA omitted. The sample totals almost 450,000 distinct CDR3 sequences; its top ten clones hold 7.3%. Sequencing was done on a sample of blood T cells: a sorted CD56 or NKG2C T cell subset, CD4+ or CD8+ T cells, or bulk PBMC T cells (not recorded which). Receptor source: a woman between 18 and 70 years old in good health. Both conserved end residues are part of each CDR3.

J,V,CDR3
TRBJ2-3,TRBV12-3/TRBV12-4,CASSWGTSWGEDTQYF
TRBJ1-2,TRBV5-1,CASSSRGSNYGYTF
TRBJ1-6,TRBV6-2/TRBV6-3,CASSAKTGGDSPLHF
TRBJ2-3,TRBV27,CASSPLPAQDTQYF
TRBJ1-2,TRBV19,CASTNVDRAYGYTF
TRBJ2-3,TRBV10-2,CASSAESTDTQYF
TRBJ2-5,TRBV4-3,CASSQDSPAGDNQETQYF
TRBJ1-4,TRBV30,CAWSVRWGYELFF
TRBJ1-1,TRBV10-1,CASSASEAGNTEAFF
TRBJ2-1,TRBV18,CASSPGPTPPNEQFF
TRBJ2-2,TRBV14,CASGRGQGKTGELFF
TRBJ2-7,TRBV7-8,CASSSLAGNEQYF
TRBJ2-3,TRBV7-2,CASSRAGRTDTQYF
TRBJ1-5,TRBV28,CASSLSSVPNQPQHF
TRBJ1-3,TRBV20-1,CSASSGSTGNTIYF
TRBJ1-2,TRBV5-1,CASSLAPHNYGYTF
TRBJ1-2,TRBV27,CASSLGSGQGNYGYTF
TRBJ2-5,TRBV7-2,CASSPWTGTKETQYF
TRBJ2-2,TRBV4-3,CASSQDRGVAGELFF
TRBJ2-3,TRBV5-1,CASTRAGTDTQYF
TRBJ2-7,TRBV5-4,CASSEDRDEQYF
TRBJ2-1,TRBV7-2,CASSLKGREGDNEQFF
TRBJ2-2,TRBV12-3/TRBV12-4,CASSLQGRSTGELFF
TRBJ2-7,TRBV20-1,CSAQTSGRTYEQYF